One and the same sample provided the 6 T cell receptor beta chains below, sequenced in a study of T cell repertoires in cytomegalovirus infection. No antigen is known for these receptors. TCRdb ran MiXCR on the reads and lists one entry per CDR3 protein. The table has 300,000 or so distinct CDR3 sequences, just under 25% seen once. Material: cultured PBMCs, obtained from culture after CMV antigen stimulation. These receptors originate from a human donor in good health (CMV status not recorded). Some clones in this sample may be carry-over from other donors' samples.

This clonotype showed up many times. The CDR3 here is CASSPYQGGTEAFF. CDR3 nucleotides: TGTGCCAGCAGCCCCTATCAGGGAGGGACTGAAGCTTTCTTT. V usage is TRBV7-2 and J usage is TRBJ1-1; the D gene is possibly TRBD1 (5 bases). The length of the CDR3 is 14 residues. CDR1 and CDR2 from the germline V gene are SGHTA and FQGNSA. Trimming left V 5 bases short and J 5 bases short, with 15 bases between.

In its sample, this clonotype was seen many times. The chain carries TRBV7-2 and TRBJ1-1; 7 bases align to TRBD1. J was trimmed by 3 bases and V by 5 bases; bases with no gene match: 9. CDR1 and CDR2 from the germline V gene are SGHTA and FQGNSA. This CDR3 contains 15 residues. As DNA, the CDR3 is TGTGCCAGCAGCCAGAGACAGGGAGGGGACACTGAAGCTTTCTTT. Amino acids: CASSQRQGGDTEAFF.

Only a few counts were recorded for this clonotype. The gene calls are TRBV7-6 and TRBJ1-1, with TRBD1 as a possible D gene (6 bases). From germline, CDR1 is SGHVS and CDR2 FNYEAQ. This CDR3 spans 14 amino acids. Trimming took 5 bases from V and 4 from J, leaving 14 bases between them. The CDR3 nucleotides are TGTGCCAGCAGCCACAGGGAGCTCGGCACTGAAGCTTTCTTT. Amino acids: CASSHRELGTEAFF.

This chain connects TRBV28 to TRBJ1-2; perhaps TRBD1 as D (5 bases). V shed 5 bases and J shed 5 bases, with 9 bases lying between them. Germline CDR1 MDHEN, CDR2 SYDVKM. The length of the CDR3 is 12 residues. CDR3 residues: CASSVKGYGYTF. The DNA for the CDR3 is TGTGCCAGCAGTGTTAAGGGGTATGGCTACACCTTC.

The V and J genes are TRBV28 and TRBJ2-1; D is perhaps TRBD2 (7 bases). The CDR3 is made up of 16 amino acids. Trimming stripped 3 bases from V and 7 bases from J, with 19 bases between. Germline CDR1 MDHEN, CDR2 SYDVKM. The CDR3 nucleotides are TGTGCCAGCAGTTTCCCGGGAGCAGGGGAGGGGAATGAGCAGTTCTTC. Protein: CASSFPGAGEGNEQFF.

Only one count was recorded for this clonotype. V usage is TRBV20-1 and J usage is TRBJ2-1; TRBD2 matches at 9 bases. Germline values: CDR1 DFQATT, CDR2 SNEGSKA (reference sequence). Trimming removed 2 bases from V and 6 bases from J; junction bases left unmatched: 5. CDR3 length equals 14 residues. The CDR3 DNA reads TGCAGTGCTAGACTAGCGGGACCCGTCAATGAGCAGTTCTTC. Its protein is CSARLAGPVNEQFF.